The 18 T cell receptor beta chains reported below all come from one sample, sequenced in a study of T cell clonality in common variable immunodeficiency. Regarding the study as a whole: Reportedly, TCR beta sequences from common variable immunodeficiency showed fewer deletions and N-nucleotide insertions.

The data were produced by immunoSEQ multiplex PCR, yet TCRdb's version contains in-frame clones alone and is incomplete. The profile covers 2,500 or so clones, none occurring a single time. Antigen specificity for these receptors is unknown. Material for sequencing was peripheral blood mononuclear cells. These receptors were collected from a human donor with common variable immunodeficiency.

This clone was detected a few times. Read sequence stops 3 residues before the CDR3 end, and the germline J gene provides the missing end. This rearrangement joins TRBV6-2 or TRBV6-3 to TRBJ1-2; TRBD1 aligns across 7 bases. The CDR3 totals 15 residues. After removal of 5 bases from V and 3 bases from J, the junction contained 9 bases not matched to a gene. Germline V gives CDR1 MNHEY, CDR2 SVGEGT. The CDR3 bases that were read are TGTGCCAGCAGTATTCCGTGGGGGACAGACTATGGC. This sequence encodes CASSIPWGTDYG. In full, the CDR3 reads CASSIPWGTDYGYTF.

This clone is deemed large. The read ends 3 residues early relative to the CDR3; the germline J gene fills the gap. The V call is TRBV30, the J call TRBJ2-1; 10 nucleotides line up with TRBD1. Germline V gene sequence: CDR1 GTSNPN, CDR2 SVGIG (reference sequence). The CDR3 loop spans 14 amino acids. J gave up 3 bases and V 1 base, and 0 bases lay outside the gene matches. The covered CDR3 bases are TGTGCCTGGAGTGGGGACAGGGGCTACAATGAG. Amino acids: CAWSGDRGYNE. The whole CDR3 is CAWSGDRGYNEQFF.

The CDR3 loop is CASSLRAGGGSPLHF. CDR3 DNA, as far as it was read: TGTGCCAGCAGCTTAAGAGCAGGGGGAGGATCACCC. The J gene is TRBJ1-6, the V gene TRBV7-2; 7 bases match TRBD1. The read gets to within 3 residues of the CDR3 end, and the germline J gene fills in the rest. The germline CDR1 and CDR2 sequences are SGHTA and FQGNSA. The trim removed 2 bases at V and 10 bases at J, leaving 8 bases unmatched. The CDR3 runs to 15 residues.

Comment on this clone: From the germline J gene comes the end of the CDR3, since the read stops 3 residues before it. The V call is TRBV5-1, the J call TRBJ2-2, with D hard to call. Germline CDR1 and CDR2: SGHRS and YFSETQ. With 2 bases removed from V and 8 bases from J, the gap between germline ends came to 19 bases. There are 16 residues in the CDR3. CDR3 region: CASSLTWRLPGGELFF. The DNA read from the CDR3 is TGCGCCAGCAGCTTAACGTGGAGACTCCCCGGAGGGGAG. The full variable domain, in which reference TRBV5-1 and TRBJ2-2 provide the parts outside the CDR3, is KAGVTQTPRYLIKTRGQQVTLSCSPISGHRSVSWYQQTPGQGLQFLFEYFSETQRNKGNFPGRFSGRQFSNSRSEMNVSTLELGDSALYLCASSLTWRLPGGELFFGEGSRLTVL.

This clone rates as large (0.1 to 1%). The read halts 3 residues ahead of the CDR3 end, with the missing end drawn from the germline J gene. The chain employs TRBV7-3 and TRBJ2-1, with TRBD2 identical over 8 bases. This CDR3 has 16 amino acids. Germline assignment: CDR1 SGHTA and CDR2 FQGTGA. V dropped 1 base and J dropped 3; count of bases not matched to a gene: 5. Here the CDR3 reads CASSLRGLAFYNEQFF. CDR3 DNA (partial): TGTGCCAGCAGCTTAAGAGGACTAGCCTTCTACAATGAG.

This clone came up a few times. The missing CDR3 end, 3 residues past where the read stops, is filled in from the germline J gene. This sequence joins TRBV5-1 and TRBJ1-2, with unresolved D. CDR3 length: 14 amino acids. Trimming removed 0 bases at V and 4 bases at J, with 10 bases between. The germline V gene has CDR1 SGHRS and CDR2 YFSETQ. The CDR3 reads CASSLEGSPYGYTF. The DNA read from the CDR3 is TGCGCCAGCAGCTTGGAGGGCTCCCCCTATGGC.

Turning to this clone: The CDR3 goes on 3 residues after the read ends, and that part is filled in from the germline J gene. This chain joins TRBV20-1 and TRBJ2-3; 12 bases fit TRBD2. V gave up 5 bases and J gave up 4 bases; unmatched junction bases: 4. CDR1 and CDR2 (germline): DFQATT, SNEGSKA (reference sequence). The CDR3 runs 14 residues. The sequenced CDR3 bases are TGCAGTGCTCGGACTAGCGGGATCGCAGATACG. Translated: CSARTSGIADT. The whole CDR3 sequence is CSARTSGIADTQYF.

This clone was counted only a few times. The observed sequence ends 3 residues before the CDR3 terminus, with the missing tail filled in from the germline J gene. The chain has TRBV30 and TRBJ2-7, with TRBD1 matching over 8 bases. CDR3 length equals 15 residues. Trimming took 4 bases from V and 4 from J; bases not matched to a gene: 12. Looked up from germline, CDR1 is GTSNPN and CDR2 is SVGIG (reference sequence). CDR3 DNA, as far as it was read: TGTGCCTGGAAGGCCTGGCAGGGGGCTTTTTACGAG. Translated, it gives CAWKAWQGAFYE. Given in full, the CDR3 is CAWKAWQGAFYEQYF. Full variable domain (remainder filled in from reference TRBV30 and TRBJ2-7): SQTIHQWPATLVQPVGSPLSLECTVEGTSNPNLYWYRQAAGRGLQLLFYSVGIGQISSEVPQNLSASRPQDRQFILSSKKLLLSDSGFYLCAWKAWQGAFYEQYFGPGTRLTVT.

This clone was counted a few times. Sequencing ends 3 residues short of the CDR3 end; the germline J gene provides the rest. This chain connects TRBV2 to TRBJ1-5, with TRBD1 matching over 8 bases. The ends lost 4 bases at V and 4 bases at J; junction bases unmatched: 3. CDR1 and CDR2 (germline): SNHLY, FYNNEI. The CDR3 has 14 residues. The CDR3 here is CASSGTGPNQPQHF. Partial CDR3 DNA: TGTGCCAGCAGTGGGACAGGGCCTAATCAGCCC.

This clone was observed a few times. The CDR3 loop reads CASSGSGQGEETQYF. The CDR3 bases that were read are TGTGCCAGCAGCGGGTCGGGACAGGGGGAAGAGACC. The chain has TRBV13 and TRBJ2-5; TRBD1 aligns across 11 bases. Sequencing ends 3 residues short of the CDR3 end; the germline J gene provides the rest. CDR3 length equals 15 residues. CDR1 is PRHDT and CDR2 is FYEKMQ in the germline V gene (reference sequence). With 5 bases clipped from V and 3 bases from J, the junction kept 5 bases outside the gene matches.

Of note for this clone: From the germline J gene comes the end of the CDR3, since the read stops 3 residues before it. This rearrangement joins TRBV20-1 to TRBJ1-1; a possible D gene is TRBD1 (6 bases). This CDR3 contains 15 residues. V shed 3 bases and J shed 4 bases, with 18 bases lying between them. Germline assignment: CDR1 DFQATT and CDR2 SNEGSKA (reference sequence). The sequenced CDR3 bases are TGCAGTGCTAGGACAGGTCTTGGTGATGGCACTGAA. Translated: CSARTGLGDGTE. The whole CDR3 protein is CSARTGLGDGTEAFF.

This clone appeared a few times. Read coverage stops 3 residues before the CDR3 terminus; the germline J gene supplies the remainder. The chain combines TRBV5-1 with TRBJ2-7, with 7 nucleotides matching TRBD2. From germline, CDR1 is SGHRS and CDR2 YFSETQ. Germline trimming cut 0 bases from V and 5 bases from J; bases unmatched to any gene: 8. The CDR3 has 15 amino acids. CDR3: CASSLEGRGRNEQYF. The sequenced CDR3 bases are TGCGCCAGCAGCTTGGAAGGGAGGGGTAGGAACGAG.

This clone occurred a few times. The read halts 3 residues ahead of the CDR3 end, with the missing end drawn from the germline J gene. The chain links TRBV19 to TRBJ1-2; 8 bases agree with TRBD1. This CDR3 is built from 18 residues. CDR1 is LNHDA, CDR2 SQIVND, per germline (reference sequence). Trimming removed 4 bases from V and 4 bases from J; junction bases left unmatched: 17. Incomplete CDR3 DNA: TGTGCCAGTAGTAATCAAAGAAAACACTCGGACAGGGTCTATGGC. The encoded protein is CASSNQRKHSDRVYG. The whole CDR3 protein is CASSNQRKHSDRVYGYTF.

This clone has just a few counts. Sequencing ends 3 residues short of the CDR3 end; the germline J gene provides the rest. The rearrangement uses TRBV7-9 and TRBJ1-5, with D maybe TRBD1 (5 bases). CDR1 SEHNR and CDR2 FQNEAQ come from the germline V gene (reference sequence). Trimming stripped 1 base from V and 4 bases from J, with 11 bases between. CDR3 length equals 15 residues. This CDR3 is CASSLGQGINQPQHF. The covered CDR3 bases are TGTGCCAGCAGCTTAGGTCAGGGCATTAATCAGCCC.

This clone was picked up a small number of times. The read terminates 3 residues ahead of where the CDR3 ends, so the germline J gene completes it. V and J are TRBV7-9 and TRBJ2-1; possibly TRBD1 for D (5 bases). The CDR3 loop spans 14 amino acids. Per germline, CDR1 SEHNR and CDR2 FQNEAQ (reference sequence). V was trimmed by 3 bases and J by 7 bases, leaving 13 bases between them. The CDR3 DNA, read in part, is TGTGCCAGCAGCTTCTCCACGACAGAAAATGAG. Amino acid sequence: CASSFSTTENE. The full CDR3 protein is CASSFSTTENEQFF.

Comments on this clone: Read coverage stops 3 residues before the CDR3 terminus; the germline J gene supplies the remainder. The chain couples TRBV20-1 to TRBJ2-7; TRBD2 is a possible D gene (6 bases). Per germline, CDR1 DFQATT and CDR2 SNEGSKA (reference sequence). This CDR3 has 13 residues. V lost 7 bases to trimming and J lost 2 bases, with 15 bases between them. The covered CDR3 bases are TGCAGTGTATCGGGACTGCAAACCTACGAG. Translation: CSVSGLQTYE. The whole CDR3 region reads CSVSGLQTYEQYF.

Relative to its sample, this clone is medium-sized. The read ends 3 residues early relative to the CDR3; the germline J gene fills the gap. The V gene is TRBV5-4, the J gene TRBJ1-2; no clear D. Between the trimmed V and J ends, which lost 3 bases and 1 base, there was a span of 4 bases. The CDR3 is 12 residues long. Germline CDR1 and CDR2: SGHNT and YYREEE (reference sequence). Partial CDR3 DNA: TGTGCCAGCAGCTCAGATAACTATGGC. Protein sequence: CASSSDNYG. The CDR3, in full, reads CASSSDNYGYTF.

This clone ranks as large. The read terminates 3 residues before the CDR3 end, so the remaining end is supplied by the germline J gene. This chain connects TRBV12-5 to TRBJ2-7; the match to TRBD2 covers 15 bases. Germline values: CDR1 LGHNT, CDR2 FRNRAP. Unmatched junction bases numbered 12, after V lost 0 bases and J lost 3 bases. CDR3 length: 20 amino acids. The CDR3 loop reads CASGLVQMGLAGGTIYEQYF. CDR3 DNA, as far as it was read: TGTGCTAGTGGTTTGGTACAGATGGGACTAGCGGGGGGAACAATCTACGAG.